This T cell receptor (beta chain) was retrieved from a study of shared clonotypes between healthy human individuals. As for the study in general: Contributing individuals were two females and a few males aged 18 to 49. A donor's plate count was three for CD4 naive and three for CD4 memory; CD8 naive had two and CD8 memory one. Overall study findings and caveats: It was observed that roughly 4.8% of naive CD4 clonotypes were shared across several donors.

CD45RO negativity and positive selection for CCR7 defined naive CD8 cells, a population that excluded terminally differentiated effector memory CD45RA+ cells. Only Caucasian adults living in Nashville, Tennessee made up the donor group. On this clone: As yet, its antigen is unknown.

V lost 6 bases, J lost 4 bases, and 12 bases stayed unmatched. The CDR3 runs 15 residues. Germline-derived CDR1 and CDR2 are SGHDT and YYEEEE. Sequencing used immunoSEQ multiplex PCR; TCRdb keeps in-frame clones, though not all of them. Seen here are around 1.9 million clones, about 93% observed once, and the top ten hold roughly 1.8%. J is TRBJ2-7 and V is TRBV5-6; 8 bases map to TRBD2. This clonotype was obtained from a man aged 18 to 29 in good health. Some clones in this sample may be carry-over from other donors' samples. The specimen sequenced was naive CD8+ T cells from PBMCs. The CDR3 nucleotides are TGTGCCAGCAACCCTCGGGGGGGAGGAGGTTACGAGCAGTACTTC. Its translation is CASNPRGGGGYEQYF.